The 21 T cell receptor beta chains reported below all come from one sample, sequenced in a study of T cell changes during pregnancy in multiple sclerosis. Sequencing was performed with immunoSEQ multiplex PCR; in TCRdb, only in-frame clones are kept and a portion is missing. The data contain around 75,000 clones, roughly 91% of them singletons. The source material was CD4+ T cells from peripheral blood mononuclear cells, sampled in the third trimester of pregnancy. These receptors were obtained from a female donor in good health, enrolled as a control in a pregnancy study.

The chain has TRBV6-4 and TRBJ2-7, with D possibly being TRBD2 (5 bases). V lost 5 bases to trimming and J lost 7 bases, with 12 bases between them. CDR3 length: 12 amino acids. CDR1 MRHNA and CDR2 SNTAGT come from the germline V gene. As DNA, the CDR3 is TGTGCCAGCAGTTCGGACGGCGGGGAGCAGTACTTC. Translating gives CASSSDGGEQYF.

The V call is TRBV6-4, the J call TRBJ2-7; 7 bases line up with TRBD1. Losses at the gene ends were 4 bases for V and 2 bases for J; bases not matched to a gene: 5. This CDR3 comprises 14 residues. From germline, CDR1 is MRHNA and CDR2 SNTAGT. The CDR3 DNA reads as TGTGCCAGCAGTGGCCACAGGGGACCCTACGAGCAGTACTTC. Encoded protein: CASSGHRGPYEQYF.

V gene TRBV12-2 combines with J gene TRBJ1-1. TRBV12-2 constitutes a pseudogene. This CDR3 spans 16 amino acids. The CDR3: CASRLAGWEEANEAFF. The CDR3 DNA reads as TGTGCAAGTCGCTTAGCAGGATGGGAGGAAGCAAATGAAGCTTTCTTT.

The gene calls are TRBV5-1 and TRBJ2-7, with 11 nucleotides matching TRBD1. Per the germline V gene, CDR1 is SGHRS and CDR2 is YFSETQ. With 5 bases clipped from V and 7 bases from J, the junction kept 17 bases outside the gene matches. This CDR3 has 17 amino acids. CDR3 DNA sequence: TGCGCCAGCAGACCTGCAACTGGGACAGGGGGTGCCGGTGAGCAGTACTTC. This translates into CASRPATGTGGAGEQYF.

The rearrangement uses TRBV2 and TRBJ2-5, with D possibly being TRBD2 (5 bases). This CDR3 region has 10 residues. The V gene lost 6 bases and the J gene lost 7 bases, with 6 bases spanning the gap. Germline CDR1 SNHLY, CDR2 FYNNEI. The CDR3 nucleotides read TGTGCCAGCAGCGGGGTGACCCAGTACTTC. Its protein product is CASSGVTQYF.

This clone was counted a few times. DNA for the CDR3: TGTGCCAGTAGTATTGACAGCAACTATGGCTACACCTTC. As protein: CASSIDSNYGYTF. This chain connects TRBV19 to TRBJ1-2, with D perhaps matching TRBD1 (5 bases). CDR1 and CDR2 (germline): LNHDA, SQIVND (reference sequence). CDR3 length: 13 residues. V gave up 3 bases and J gave up 2 bases, with 7 bases separating them.

This clone showed up just once. The chain uses TRBV9 and TRBJ1-6, with D unresolved. CDR1 is SGDLS and CDR2 is YYNGEE in the germline V gene. This CDR3 has 15 residues. The germline V and J ends were trimmed by 0 bases and 14 bases, with 18 bases remaining between them. The CDR3 sequence is CASSVEPTAMPTLHF. The CDR3 nucleotides read TGTGCCAGCAGCGTAGAGCCCACTGCCATGCCCACCCTCCACTTT.

V usage is TRBV2 and J usage is TRBJ1-1, with unresolved D. This CDR3 is 13 amino acids long. The V end was cut by 1 base, the J end by 4 bases, with 7 bases between. Per germline, CDR1 SNHLY and CDR2 FYNNEI. The CDR3 DNA is TGTGCCAGCAGTGAAGAGACGGGCACTGAAGCTTTCTTT. Its translation is CASSEETGTEAFF.

The rearrangement uses TRBV6-4 and TRBJ1-1; 8 positions match TRBD1. V was clipped by 7 bases and J by 0 bases; unmatched bases: 7. This CDR3 spans 15 amino acids. Germline V lookup: CDR1 MRHNA, CDR2 SNTAGT. CDR3 nucleotides: TGTGCCAGCAACATGGACAGGGAAGTGAACACTGAAGCTTTCTTT. Amino acid sequence: CASNMDREVNTEAFF.

The gene calls are TRBV11-1 and TRBJ1-2; D is ambiguous. Germline V gene sequence: CDR1 SGHAT, CDR2 FQDESV (reference sequence). V was pared by 2 bases and J by 6 bases, with 16 bases between. The CDR3 loop spans 15 amino acids. The CDR3 region is CASSLTRHVSDGYTF. The CDR3 DNA is TGTGCCAGCAGCTTAACGCGGCATGTCAGTGATGGCTACACCTTC.

This chain joins TRBV18 and TRBJ1-2, with TRBD1 matching 10 bases. Germline trimming cut 4 bases from V and 8 bases from J; bases unmatched to any gene: 7. The CDR3 length is 14 residues. Germline lookup yields CDR1 KGHSH and CDR2 LQKENI. The CDR3: CASSRTGQGRGYTF. CDR3 sequence (DNA): TGTGCCAGCTCACGGACGGGACAGGGGCGCGGCTACACCTTC.

The chain has TRBV11-3 and TRBJ2-7; the D is unclear. The V end was cut by 0 bases, the J end by 3 bases, with 18 bases between. CDR1 is SGHNT and CDR2 is YENEEA in the germline V gene. This CDR3 is built from 17 residues. CDR3 in amino acids: CASSLDRFGQSFYEQYF. In DNA, the CDR3 is TGTGCCAGCAGCTTAGATCGCTTTGGGCAGTCCTTCTACGAGCAGTACTTC.

This clone showed up just once. The chain has TRBV30 and TRBJ1-3, with 7 bases lining up with TRBD1. V was pared by 4 bases and J by 2 bases, with 5 bases of the junction left unmatched. This CDR3 region has 14 residues. CDR1 and CDR2 from the germline V gene are GTSNPN and SVGIG (reference sequence). CDR3 bases: TGTGCCTGGACCGTAGACAGGGCTGGAAACACCATATATTTT. Its translation is CAWTVDRAGNTIYF.

The rearrangement uses TRBV5-1 and TRBJ1-1; TRBD1 might be the D (6 bases). The V gene's germline CDR1 is SGHRS and CDR2 YFSETQ. This CDR3 is 15 amino acids long. Trimming took 0 bases from V and 3 from J, leaving 12 bases between them. This CDR3 is CASSLATRQDTEAFF. The CDR3 DNA is TGCGCCAGCAGCTTGGCCACAAGACAGGACACTGAAGCTTTCTTT.

CDR3 sequence: CASSLGITGGTEAFF. CDR3 DNA: TGTGCCAGCAGCTTGGGTATCACGGGGGGCACTGAAGCTTTCTTT. The chain couples TRBV11-2 to TRBJ1-1, with D maybe TRBD1 (5 bases). V lost 3 bases, J lost 4 bases, and 15 bases lay in between. The CDR3 spans 15 residues. The germline V gene encodes CDR1 SGHAT and CDR2 FQNNGV.

J is TRBJ1-1 and V is TRBV5-6; D gene uncertain. V was cut by 3 bases and J by 10 bases, with 13 bases left in between. This CDR3 comprises 12 residues. Germline V gene data show CDR1 as SGHDT and CDR2 as YYEEEE. The CDR3 protein is CASSSIQASAFF. DNA of the CDR3: TGTGCCAGCAGCTCCATCCAGGCGTCAGCTTTCTTT. Filled out from reference TRBV5-6 and TRBJ1-1, the complete variable domain reads DAGVTQSPTHLIKTRGQQVTLRCSPKSGHDTVSWYQQALGQGPQFIFQYYEEEERQRGNFPDRFSGHQFPNYSSELNVNALLLGDSALYLCASSSIQASAFFGQGTRLTVV.

This clone was counted only a few times. The rearrangement links TRBV5-5 to TRBJ1-6; 8 nucleotides match TRBD1. The V and J ends lost 5 bases and 11 bases, in that order; junction bases with no gene match: 12. The CDR3 covers 15 residues. Germline values: CDR1 SGHKS, CDR2 YYEKEE (reference sequence). The CDR3 sequence is CASRYTGTGEPPLHF. DNA of the CDR3: TGTGCCAGCAGATACACCGGGACAGGTGAACCACCCCTCCACTTT. Supplemented by reference TRBV5-5 and TRBJ1-6, the full variable domain reads DAGVTQSPTHLIKTRGQQVTLRCSPISGHKSVSWYQQVLGQGPQFIFQYYEKEERGRGNFPDRFSARQFPNYSSELNVNALLLGDSALYLCASRYTGTGEPPLHFGNGTRLTVT.

This clone showed up just a few times. J is TRBJ1-6 and V is TRBV6-5; 7 bases are a match to TRBD1. The CDR3 has 14 amino acids. CDR1 is MNHEY and CDR2 is SVGAGI in the germline V gene. The J segment lost 13 bases and the V segment lost 2 bases, leaving 8 bases of the junction unmatched. CDR3 nucleotide sequence: TGTGCCAGCAGTTACGACAGGGAGGTTGGTCCCCTCCACTTT. This gives the protein CASSYDREVGPLHF.

The chain employs TRBV5-1 and TRBJ2-1; 7 nucleotides line up with TRBD1. This CDR3 region has 16 residues. V was pared by 2 bases and J by 9 bases, with 14 bases of the junction left unmatched. Per the germline V gene, CDR1 is SGHRS and CDR2 is YFSETQ. Here the CDR3 DNA reads TGCGCCAGCAGCTTACGGACAGGACCGGAAAGGAGTGAGCAGTTCTTC. Its protein product is CASSLRTGPERSEQFF.

The genes are TRBV5-4 and TRBJ1-2, with 10 positions matching TRBD1. Trimming removed 5 bases from V and 5 bases from J; junction bases left unmatched: 9. Germline CDR1 and CDR2: SGHNT and YYREEE (reference sequence). CDR3 size: 15 residues. The CDR3 reads CASSHKDRGEYGYTF. The DNA for the CDR3 is TGTGCCAGCAGTCATAAGGACAGGGGGGAATATGGCTACACCTTC.

The chain carries TRBV6-1 and TRBJ2-7; D perhaps matches TRBD1 (6 bases). Per germline, CDR1 MNHNS and CDR2 SASEGT. Trimming left V 6 bases short and J 2 bases short, with 11 bases between. The CDR3 is 13 amino acids. CDR3 loop: CASSLDRAYEQYF. Here the CDR3 DNA reads TGTGCCAGCAGCCTGGACAGAGCCTACGAGCAGTACTTC.